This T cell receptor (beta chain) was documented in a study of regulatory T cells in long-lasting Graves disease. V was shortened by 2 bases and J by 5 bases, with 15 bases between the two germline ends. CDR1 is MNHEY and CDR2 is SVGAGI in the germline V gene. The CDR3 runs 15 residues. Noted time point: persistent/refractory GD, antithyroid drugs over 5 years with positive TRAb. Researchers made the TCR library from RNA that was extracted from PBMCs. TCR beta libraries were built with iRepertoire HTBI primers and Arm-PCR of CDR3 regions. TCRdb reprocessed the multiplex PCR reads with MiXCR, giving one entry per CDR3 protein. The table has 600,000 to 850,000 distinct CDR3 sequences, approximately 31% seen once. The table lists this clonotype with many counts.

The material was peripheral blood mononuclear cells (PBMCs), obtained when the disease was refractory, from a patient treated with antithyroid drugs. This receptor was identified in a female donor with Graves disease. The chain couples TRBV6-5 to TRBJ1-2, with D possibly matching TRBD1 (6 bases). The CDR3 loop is CASSYGGAKSYGYTF. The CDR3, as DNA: TGTGCCAGCAGTTACGGGGGGGCTAAGAGTTATGGCTACACCTTC.